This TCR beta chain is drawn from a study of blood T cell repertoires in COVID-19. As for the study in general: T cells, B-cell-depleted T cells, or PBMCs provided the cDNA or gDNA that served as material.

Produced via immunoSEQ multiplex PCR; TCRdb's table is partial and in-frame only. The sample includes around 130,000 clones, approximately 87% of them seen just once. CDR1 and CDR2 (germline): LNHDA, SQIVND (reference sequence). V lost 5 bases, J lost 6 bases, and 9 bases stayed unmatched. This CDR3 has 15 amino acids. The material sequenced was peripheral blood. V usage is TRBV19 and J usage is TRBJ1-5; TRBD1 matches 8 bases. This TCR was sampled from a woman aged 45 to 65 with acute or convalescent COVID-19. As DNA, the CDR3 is TGTGCCAGTAGTTTCGCCGGGACAGGACGTCAGCCCCAGCATTTT. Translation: CASSFAGTGRQPQHF.